Below are 14 T cell receptor beta chains sequenced from a single sample in a study of CD8 T cells in Susac syndrome. Reverse transcription of about 0.5 to 1 ug RNA was carried out with random hexamers. TCRdb redid the calling of the immunoSEQ multiplex PCR reads with MiXCR, one entry per CDR3 protein. The repertoire holds around 18,000 distinct CDR3 sequences, with about 95% as singletons. The sample was CD8+ T cells from PBMCs. These receptors all come from a human donor in good health.

The rearrangement uses TRBV29-1 and TRBJ2-5, with D tentatively TRBD1 (6 bases). The V end lost 4 bases, the J end lost 1 base, and 10 bases lay between the germline ends. In germline, CDR1 is SQVTM, CDR2 ANQGSEA. The CDR3 length is 13 residues. This CDR3 reads CSVGPGVQETQYF. The CDR3 DNA sequence: TGCAGCGTTGGGCCAGGGGTCCAAGAGACCCAGTACTTC.

V and J are TRBV7-6 and TRBJ2-1; D is unclear. The CDR3 is 15 residues long. Germline CDR1 is SGHVS and CDR2 is FNYEAQ. The V gene lost 5 bases and the J gene lost 3 bases, with 14 bases spanning the gap. CDR3 in DNA: TGTGCCAGCAGCCCCGAGGCAGGAAGCTACAATGAGCAGTTCTTC. Its protein is CASSPEAGSYNEQFF. The complete variable domain, with remaining parts taken from reference TRBV7-6 and TRBJ2-1, reads GAGVSQSPRYKVTKRGQDVALRCDPISGHVSLYWYRQALGQGPEFLTYFNYEAQQDKSGLPNDRFSAERPEGSISTLTIQRTEQRDSAMYRCASSPEAGSYNEQFFGPGTRLTVL.

V and J are TRBV4-3 and TRBJ2-1; TRBD1 is a possible D gene (5 bases). V lost 5 bases, J lost 5 bases, and 7 bases lay in between. The CDR3 length is 12 residues. Germline V gene lookup returns CDR1 LGHNA and CDR2 YSLEER. DNA for the CDR3: TGCGCCAGCAGCAAAGGGGACAATGAGCAGTTCTTC. It yields the protein CASSKGDNEQFF.

The V call is TRBV28, the J call TRBJ2-5; perhaps TRBD2 as D (7 bases). Germline V gene lookup returns CDR1 MDHEN and CDR2 SYDVKM. V was trimmed by 1 base and J by 4 bases, leaving 16 bases between them. The CDR3 runs to 16 residues. CDR3 region: CASSLFKGEGVETQYF. The CDR3 coding sequence is TGTGCCAGCAGTTTATTTAAGGGGGAGGGAGTAGAGACCCAGTACTTC.

This clonotype was detected only once. V usage is TRBV20-1 and J usage is TRBJ2-7, with D possibly being TRBD1 or TRBD2 (5 bases each). There are 12 residues in the CDR3. Trimming stripped 6 bases from V and 2 bases from J, with 11 bases between. The germline V gene has CDR1 DFQATT and CDR2 SNEGSKA (reference sequence). DNA of the CDR3: TGCAGTGCGAGGGGTCACACCTACGAGCAGTACTTC. Translation: CSARGHTYEQYF.

The rearrangement joins TRBV3-1 to TRBJ2-7; TRBD1 agrees at 8 bases. The CDR3 contains 17 residues. Germline V gene sequence: CDR1 LGHDT, CDR2 YNNKEL (reference sequence). V lost 0 bases and J lost 5; bases outside the gene matches: 12. CDR3 in amino acids: CASSQDTVWTGFHEQYF. CDR3 in DNA: TGTGCCAGCAGCCAAGATACCGTTTGGACAGGGTTCCACGAGCAGTACTTC.

This clonotype was counted a single time. V is TRBV13 and J is TRBJ2-1; D gene unclear. Between the trimmed V and J ends, which lost 2 bases and 5 bases, there was a span of 7 bases. The CDR3 has 13 amino acids. Per the germline V gene, CDR1 is PRHDT and CDR2 is FYEKMQ (reference sequence). CDR3: CASSLMSNNEQFF. DNA of the CDR3: TGTGCCAGCAGCTTAATGTCGAACAATGAGCAGTTCTTC.

The chain carries TRBV3-1 and TRBJ2-1; 8 bases map to TRBD2. Germline V gene data show CDR1 as LGHDT and CDR2 as YNNKEL (reference sequence). Unmatched junction bases numbered 5, after V lost 6 bases and J lost 4 bases. CDR3 length: 14 residues. CDR3 in DNA: TGTGCCAGCAGAACTAGCGGAGCTTACAATGAGCAGTTCTTC. Translated, it gives CASRTSGAYNEQFF.

The rearrangement links TRBV5-4 to TRBJ2-3, with TRBD2 identical over 8 bases. Germline V CDR1 and CDR2: SGHNT, YYREEE (reference sequence). CDR3 length equals 15 residues. Unmatched junction bases numbered 18, after V lost 4 bases and J lost 14 bases. CDR3 region: CASSPRGAGDPLWYF. The CDR3 nucleotides are TGTGCCAGCAGCCCCCGCGGAGCGGGAGACCCCCTGTGGTATTTT.

The chain has TRBV7-9 and TRBJ2-5; TRBD1 matches at 9 bases. Germline lookup yields CDR1 SEHNR and CDR2 FQNEAQ (reference sequence). Trimming at V came to 5 bases and at J to 2 bases, leaving 9 bases not matched to a gene. This CDR3 contains 16 residues. CDR3 bases: TGTGCCAGCAGCGGAGGCCGGGACAGGGTTCAAGAGACCCAGTACTTC. Its translation: CASSGGRDRVQETQYF.

V is TRBV6-5 and J is TRBJ2-7, with TRBD1 matching 9 bases. The CDR3 length is 15 residues. Germline CDR1 MNHEY, CDR2 SVGAGI. The V gene end was trimmed by 2 bases and the J gene end by 3 bases; junction bases not matched to a gene: 5. The DNA of the CDR3 is TGTGCCAGCAGTTACGGGGACAGGGTAGGCTACGAGCAGTACTTC. It codes for CASSYGDRVGYEQYF.

The rearrangement links TRBV5-6 to TRBJ2-7, with 10 bases identical to TRBD1. Germline lookup yields CDR1 SGHDT and CDR2 YYEEEE. After removal of 6 bases from V and 6 bases from J, the junction contained 18 bases not matched to a gene. CDR3 length equals 17 residues. CDR3 DNA: TGTGCCAGCACCTCTGAATCTAACCGGGACAGGGGCCGCGAGCAGTACTTC. Translated, it gives CASTSESNRDRGREQYF.

Only one count was recorded for this clonotype. V usage is TRBV27 and J usage is TRBJ2-2, with D possibly matching TRBD2 (5 bases). Germline V gene sequence: CDR1 MNHEY, CDR2 SMNVEV (reference sequence). The CDR3 totals 15 residues. With 7 bases removed from V and 1 base from J, the gap between germline ends came to 13 bases. CDR3 in DNA: TGTGCCAGCAAATTTCTGAGGGAGAACACCGGGGAGCTGTTTTTT. Encoded protein: CASKFLRENTGELFF.

The chain combines TRBV13 with TRBJ2-1, with 7 bases that match TRBD2. V gave up 0 bases and J gave up 4 bases; unmatched junction bases: 27. The CDR3 is made up of 23 amino acids. Germline lookup yields CDR1 PRHDT and CDR2 FYEKMQ (reference sequence). The CDR3 is CASSLGEGWTGTTPEWRYNEQFF. Written as DNA, the CDR3 is TGTGCCAGCAGCTTAGGCGAAGGTTGGACCGGGACTACCCCTGAATGGCGATACAATGAGCAGTTCTTC.